Presented here are 32 T cell receptor beta chains from one specimen sequenced in a study of blood T cell repertoires in COVID-19. The method was immunoSEQ multiplex PCR; TCRdb's version includes in-frame clones alone and lacks a portion of them. The sample records almost 85,000 clones, around four fifths being singletons. Sequences were obtained from peripheral blood. The source of these receptors is an elderly man with active or convalescent COVID-19.

V is TRBV19 and J is TRBJ2-1; weak D call: TRBD2 (6 bases). The germline V and J ends were trimmed by 0 bases and 7 bases, with 13 bases remaining between them. This CDR3 contains 15 residues. The germline gives CDR1 LNHDA, CDR2 SQIVND (reference sequence). The CDR3 DNA follows: TGTGCCAGTAGTATAGATCCCAGGAGGGGTAATGAGCAGTTCTTC. Protein sequence: CASSIDPRRGNEQFF.

This clone was observed once. The chain couples TRBV6-5 to TRBJ2-7; maybe TRBD2 (6 bases). This CDR3 is built from 16 residues. Deletions cut 2 bases from V and 5 bases from J, with 19 bases between. Germline CDR1 is MNHEY and CDR2 is SVGAGI. The CDR3 here is CASSYQPQGAGNEQYF. As DNA, the CDR3 is TGTGCCAGCAGTTACCAACCCCAGGGCGCGGGAAACGAGCAGTACTTC.

The rearrangement joins TRBV18 to TRBJ1-2, with 7 bases matching TRBD1. The CDR3 spans 13 residues. The germline V gene has CDR1 KGHSH and CDR2 LQKENI. Losses at the gene ends were 2 bases for V and 3 bases for J; bases not matched to a gene: 0. The CDR3 is CASSPDRDYGYTF. In nucleotides, the CDR3 is TGTGCCAGCTCACCAGACAGGGACTATGGCTACACCTTC.

This rearrangement joins TRBV11-3 to TRBJ2-3, with 16 bases identical to TRBD2. Germline V gene data show CDR1 as SGHNT and CDR2 as YENEEA. This CDR3 comprises 19 residues. Germline trimming cut 5 bases from V and 4 bases from J; bases unmatched to any gene: 12. CDR3 coding DNA: TGTGCCAGCAGCAACGCCTACCCCGGGACTAGCGGGGGGGCAGATACGCAGTATTTT. Its protein product is CASSNAYPGTSGGADTQYF.

The V gene is TRBV28, the J gene TRBJ2-7; possibly TRBD1 for D (6 bases). Trimming took off 5 bases at V and 2 bases at J, with 13 bases between the two ends. CDR1 is MDHEN and CDR2 is SYDVKM in the germline V gene. This CDR3 region has 14 residues. CDR3 loop: CASSPPTGAYEQYF. The CDR3 nucleotides read TGTGCCAGCAGTCCACCGACAGGTGCCTACGAGCAGTACTTC.

V usage is TRBV7-2 and J usage is TRBJ1-2; TRBD1 matches 7 bases. Germline V gene lookup returns CDR1 SGHTA and CDR2 FQGNSA. Unmatched junction bases numbered 6, after V lost 6 bases and J lost 2 bases. The CDR3 runs to 14 residues. The CDR3 DNA reads TGTGCCAGCAGTAGTTGGACAGGAAACTATGGCTACACCTTC. It encodes CASSSWTGNYGYTF.

This clone was recorded a few times. The V and J genes are TRBV5-1 and TRBJ2-1; D may be TRBD2 (7 bases). Germline loops: CDR1 SGHRS, CDR2 YFSETQ. This CDR3 contains 15 residues. The V gene lost 6 bases and the J gene lost 3 bases, with 16 bases spanning the gap. This CDR3 reads CASTFNGGLYNEQFF. In nucleotides, the CDR3 is TGCGCCAGCACCTTTAACGGGGGGCTCTACAATGAGCAGTTCTTC.

The chain uses TRBV5-8 and TRBJ2-5, with 11 bases aligning to TRBD2. Trimming at V came to 0 bases and at J to 4 bases, leaving 5 bases not matched to a gene. Germline CDR1 is SGHTS and CDR2 is YDEGEE. The CDR3 contains 16 residues. The CDR3 here is CASSLELAGASETQYF. CDR3 bases: TGTGCCAGCAGCTTGGAACTAGCGGGGGCCTCAGAGACCCAGTACTTC.

The chain employs TRBV6-2 or TRBV6-3 and TRBJ2-5, with no clear D. The CDR3 runs to 14 residues. Germline V gene data show CDR1 as MNHEY and CDR2 as SVGEGT. Between the trimmed V and J ends, which lost 2 bases and 2 bases, there was a span of 9 bases. The CDR3 DNA reads TGTGCCAGCAGTTACGTCCCTTTACAAGAGACCCAGTACTTC. It codes for CASSYVPLQETQYF.

The genes are TRBV2 and TRBJ1-2; 10 positions match TRBD1. Germline V CDR1 and CDR2: SNHLY, FYNNEI. With V trimmed by 9 bases and J by 4 bases, 8 bases remained unmatched. The CDR3 contains 14 residues. Written as DNA, the CDR3 is TGTGCCAGTAACTATAGGACAGGGGGCTATGGCTACACCTTC. It yields the protein CASNYRTGGYGYTF.

The CDR3 coding sequence is TGTGCCAGCAGTGAAGAGCGAACCAGCTCCTACAATGAGCAGTTCTTC. Residues: CASSEERTSSYNEQFF. The rearrangement links TRBV2 to TRBJ2-1; no reliable D call. Germline V gives CDR1 SNHLY, CDR2 FYNNEI. Trimming left V 1 base short and J 0 bases short, with 10 bases between. The CDR3 is 16 amino acids.

The rearrangement uses TRBV2 and TRBJ2-4; TRBD1 might be the D (6 bases). Trimming removed 8 bases at V and 7 bases at J, with 9 bases between. This CDR3 region has 11 residues. CDR1 is SNHLY and CDR2 is FYNNEI in the germline V gene. As DNA, the CDR3 is TGTGCCAGCGAACAGGGCAACATTCAGTACTTC. Translating it yields CASEQGNIQYF.

This chain links TRBV7-6 with TRBJ2-3, with TRBD2 as a possible D gene (5 bases). The CDR3 length is 12 residues. Germline loops: CDR1 SGHVS, CDR2 FNYEAQ. Deletions cut 3 bases from V and 5 bases from J, with 6 bases between. In DNA, the CDR3 is TGTGCCAGCAGCTTTACTAGAGATACGCAGTATTTT. Translating gives CASSFTRDTQYF. The full variable domain, with the rest looked up from reference TRBV7-6 and TRBJ2-3, is GAGVSQSPRYKVTKRGQDVALRCDPISGHVSLYWYRQALGQGPEFLTYFNYEAQQDKSGLPNDRFSAERPEGSISTLTIQRTEQRDSAMYRCASSFTRDTQYFGPGTRLTVL.

The rearrangement joins TRBV25-1 to TRBJ2-7, with TRBD1 matching over 8 bases. The V segment lost 6 bases and the J segment 5 bases; nucleotides outside the gene matches: 6. Per the germline V gene, CDR1 is MGHDK and CDR2 is SYGVNS. The CDR3 extends over 13 amino acids. CDR3 protein: CASRGTGSHEQYF. The CDR3 DNA reads TGTGCCAGCAGGGGGACAGGTTCCCACGAGCAGTACTTC.

This clone was seen only once. The chain has TRBV19 and TRBJ1-4; 9 nucleotides agree with TRBD1. J was trimmed by 8 bases and V by 4 bases; bases with no gene match: 5. This CDR3 contains 14 residues. Germline lookup yields CDR1 LNHDA and CDR2 SQIVND (reference sequence). This CDR3 reads CASSTDRGNEKLFF. The CDR3, as DNA: TGTGCCAGTAGTACCGACAGGGGGAACGAAAAACTGTTTTTT.

The chain recombines TRBV19 with TRBJ2-1; a possible D gene is TRBD1 (5 bases). CDR1 and CDR2 (germline): LNHDA, SQIVND (reference sequence). Trimming removed 4 bases from V and 8 bases from J, with 15 bases in between. The CDR3 extends over 14 amino acids. This CDR3 reads CASSRQPVSDEQFF. The CDR3 DNA follows: TGTGCCAGTAGTAGACAGCCGGTCTCGGATGAGCAGTTCTTC.

The chain is built from TRBV11-3 and TRBJ2-7; 14 bases line up with TRBD2. The ends lost 5 bases at V and 0 bases at J; junction bases unmatched: 9. Germline loops: CDR1 SGHNT, CDR2 YENEEA. The CDR3 is made up of 18 amino acids. The CDR3 spells CASSPGLAGDGPSYEQYF. CDR3 in DNA: TGTGCCAGCAGCCCGGGACTAGCGGGGGATGGCCCCTCCTACGAGCAGTACTTC.

The chain is built from TRBV7-8 and TRBJ2-1; 9 bases are shared with TRBD1. Germline V gene lookup returns CDR1 SGHVS and CDR2 FQNEAQ. The V gene end was trimmed by 4 bases and the J gene end by 8 bases; junction bases not matched to a gene: 6. CDR3 length equals 14 residues. The CDR3 DNA reads as TGTGCCAGCAGCTCTAGGGACAGGGTGCATGAGCAGTTCTTC. Translating gives CASSSRDRVHEQFF. Full variable domain (remainder filled in from reference TRBV7-8 and TRBJ2-1): GAGVSQSPRYKVAKRGQDVALRCDPISGHVSLFWYQQALGQGPEFLTYFQNEAQLDKSGLPSDRFFAERPEGSVSTLKIQRTQQEDSAVYLCASSSRDRVHEQFFGPGTRLTVL.

This chain uses TRBV28 with TRBJ1-2; D might be TRBD1 (5 bases). Germline CDR1 is MDHEN and CDR2 is SYDVKM. The V end lost 2 bases, the J end lost 1 base, and 8 bases lay between the germline ends. The CDR3 is 14 residues long. The CDR3: CASSLRGYNYGYTF. In nucleotides, the CDR3 is TGTGCCAGCAGTTTACGGGGGTATAACTATGGCTACACCTTC.

The rearrangement joins TRBV9 to TRBJ2-2, with 9 bases that match TRBD1. The CDR3 consists of 16 residues. The V gene's germline CDR1 is SGDLS and CDR2 YYNGEE. With V trimmed by 0 bases and J by 5 bases, 5 bases remained unmatched. CDR3 DNA sequence: TGTGCCAGCAGCGTAGGGGGGACAGGGTGGACCGGGGAGCTGTTTTTT. Translation gives CASSVGGTGWTGELFF.

The rearrangement joins TRBV7-9 to TRBJ2-7; TRBD1 matches at 7 bases. V lost 8 bases and J lost 0; bases outside the gene matches: 1. The germline V gene has CDR1 SEHNR and CDR2 FQNEAQ (reference sequence). This CDR3 is 12 amino acids long. DNA of the CDR3: TGTGCCAGCCGGGACAGCTCCTACGAGCAGTACTTC. Translated: CASRDSSYEQYF.

The chain has TRBV28 and TRBJ1-4, with a weak D call TRBD1 (6 bases). The CDR3 runs to 14 residues. CDR1 is MDHEN, CDR2 SYDVKM, per germline. The germline V and J ends were trimmed by 6 bases and 8 bases, with 16 bases remaining between them. The CDR3 spells CASSPLGALEKLFF. The CDR3 nucleotides read TGTGCCAGCAGCCCCTTGGGGGCGCTAGAAAAACTGTTTTTT.

CDR3 nucleotide sequence: TGTGCCAGCATGAGGGCAGGGGGCGTTTCGGGTGAAAAACTGTTTTTT. Its translation is CASMRAGGVSGEKLFF. The rearrangement joins TRBV2 to TRBJ1-4; 8 nucleotides agree with TRBD1. Trimming at V came to 7 bases and at J to 7 bases, leaving 14 bases not matched to a gene. CDR3 length: 16 residues. From germline, CDR1 is SNHLY and CDR2 FYNNEI.

This clone was found once. The genes are TRBV5-1 and TRBJ2-5, with 14 bases matching TRBD2. Per germline, CDR1 SGHRS and CDR2 YFSETQ. The CDR3 totals 17 residues. With V trimmed by 1 base and J by 1 base, 3 bases remained unmatched. The chain's CDR3 is CASSLSGTSGGQETQYF. The CDR3 nucleotides read TGCGCCAGCAGCTTGTCTGGGACTAGCGGGGGCCAAGAGACCCAGTACTTC.

The DNA for the CDR3 is TGTGCCAGCAGTTACTCGAGGACTAGCGGCTCTGGGACCCAGTACTTC. It encodes CASSYSRTSGSGTQYF. V and J are TRBV6-6 and TRBJ2-5, with 10 bases lining up with TRBD2. The V and J ends lost 0 bases and 7 bases, in that order; junction bases with no gene match: 8. CDR3 length: 16 residues. CDR1 and CDR2 (germline): MNHNY, SVGAGI (reference sequence).

The V gene is TRBV11-1, the J gene TRBJ2-5, with TRBD1 identical over 9 bases. J gave up 4 bases and V 8 bases, and 8 bases lay outside the gene matches. Per germline, CDR1 SGHAT and CDR2 FQDESV (reference sequence). The CDR3 has 14 residues. CDR3 in DNA: TGTGCCAGCTCCTACTTGGGACAGGGAGAGACCCAGTACTTC. It translates to CASSYLGQGETQYF.

CDR3 bases: TGTGCCACCAGCAGGAGGGGAGTAGCGGGAAGGGCCGGGGAGCTGTTTTTT. Protein: CATSRRGVAGRAGELFF. The chain has TRBV15 and TRBJ2-2, with 8 positions matching TRBD2. Germline V lookup: CDR1 LNHNV, CDR2 YYDKDF (reference sequence). With V trimmed by 3 bases and J by 6 bases, 12 bases remained unmatched. This CDR3 spans 17 amino acids.

This clone was seen a single time. The V gene is TRBV18, the J gene TRBJ2-6, with D tentatively TRBD1 (6 bases). V was trimmed by 3 bases and J by 1 base, leaving 13 bases between them. The CDR3 contains 17 residues. The germline V gene encodes CDR1 KGHSH and CDR2 LQKENI. The CDR3 DNA reads TGTGCCAGCTCACCGGTCCGGGACACTTCTGGGGCCAACGTCCTGACTTTC. Its translation: CASSPVRDTSGANVLTF. The variable domain in full, completed from reference TRBV18 and TRBJ2-6, reads NAGVMQNPRHLVRRRGQEARLRCSPMKGHSHVYWYRQLPEEGLKFMVYLQKENIIDESGMPKERFSAEFPKEGPSILRIQQVVRGDSAAYFCASSPVRDTSGANVLTFGAGSRLTVL.

The V gene is TRBV3-1 (or the pseudogene TRBV3-2), the J gene TRBJ2-5; TRBD2 agrees at 10 bases. Germline CDR1 and CDR2: LGHDT and YNNKEL (reference sequence). The J segment lost 5 bases and the V segment lost 4 bases, leaving 10 bases of the junction unmatched. The CDR3 sequence is 16 residues long. In DNA form, the CDR3 reads TGTGCCAGCAGCCTCCTAAGCGGGGGGGCCGGGGAGACCCAGTACTTC. Translating it yields CASSLLSGGAGETQYF.

The chain's CDR3 is CASRRGRGNTEAFF. The CDR3 nucleotides are TGTGCCAGTAGAAGAGGCAGGGGGAACACTGAAGCTTTCTTT. The gene calls are TRBV19 and TRBJ1-1; D perhaps matches TRBD1 (6 bases). This CDR3 is 14 amino acids long. CDR1 LNHDA and CDR2 SQIVND come from the germline V gene (reference sequence). Trimming took off 6 bases at V and 1 base at J, with 12 bases between the two ends.

The V gene is TRBV3-1 (or the pseudogene TRBV3-2), the J gene TRBJ2-3, with D maybe TRBD1 (7 bases). The V gene lost 4 bases and the J gene lost 3 bases, with 14 bases spanning the gap. Germline V gene data show CDR1 as LGHDT and CDR2 as YNNKEL (reference sequence). The CDR3 contains 15 residues. CDR3 in DNA: TGTGCCAGCAGCCTAGGGGGCGCGGGGACAGATACGCAGTATTTT. Its translation is CASSLGGAGTDTQYF.

The rearrangement joins TRBV6-5 to TRBJ1-1; TRBD1 might be the D (5 bases). Germline V gene data show CDR1 as MNHEY and CDR2 as SVGAGI. Trimming removed 0 bases at V and 5 bases at J, with 13 bases between. The CDR3 totals 15 residues. The CDR3 DNA sequence: TGTGCCAGCAGTTACTCGACAGCCGGGGGGACTGAAGCTTTCTTT. Translation: CASSYSTAGGTEAFF.